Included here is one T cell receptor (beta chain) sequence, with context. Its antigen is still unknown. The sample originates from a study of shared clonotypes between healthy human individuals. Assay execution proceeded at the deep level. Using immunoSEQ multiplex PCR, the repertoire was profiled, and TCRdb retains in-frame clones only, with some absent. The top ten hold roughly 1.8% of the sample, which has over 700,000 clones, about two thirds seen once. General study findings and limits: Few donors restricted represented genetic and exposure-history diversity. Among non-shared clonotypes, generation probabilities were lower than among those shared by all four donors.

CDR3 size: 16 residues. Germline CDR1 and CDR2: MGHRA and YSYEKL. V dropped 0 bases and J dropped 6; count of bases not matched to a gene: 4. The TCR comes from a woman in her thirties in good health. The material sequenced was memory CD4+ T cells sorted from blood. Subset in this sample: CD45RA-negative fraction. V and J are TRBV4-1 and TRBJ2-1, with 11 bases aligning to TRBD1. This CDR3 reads CASSQDRDRGSNEQFF. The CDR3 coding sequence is TGCGCCAGCAGCCAAGACCGGGACAGGGGGAGCAATGAGCAGTTCTTC.